A selection of T cell receptor beta chains follows, all from one sample in a study of identical twins. One entry per CDR3 protein, called by TCRdb with MiXCR from the 5' RACE reads. Among a few hundred thousand distinct CDR3 sequences, approximately 25% were seen once, and the ten largest hold 2.9%. Separately, the same data were catalogued under a study of T cells expressing NK-cell markers.

Sequencing input: CD4+ T cells sorted from blood. These receptors came from a young woman in good health. Each CDR3 is given with its conserved first and last residue.

TRBV15 CATSETHHVRDTQYF
TRBV10-3 CATLQSSYNEQFF
TRBV12-3/TRBV12-4 CASSLYSGNTIYF
TRBV5-1 CASSRPDRVGDGYTF
TRBV20-1 CSATPGTSGPYEQYF
TRBV12-3/TRBV12-4 CASRSGQTLNTEAFF
TRBV10-3 CAISGGPGTGELFF
TRBV20-1 CSARDYSGNTEAFF
TRBV27 CASSLTSNIGELFF
TRBV7-9 CASSLVVGGRAEQFF
TRBV10-2 CASSLTGDWDYEQYF
TRBV6-4 CASSEVVEGVQYF
TRBV18 CASSPQGGTEAFF
TRBV12-3/TRBV12-4 CASSPSGRYGYTF